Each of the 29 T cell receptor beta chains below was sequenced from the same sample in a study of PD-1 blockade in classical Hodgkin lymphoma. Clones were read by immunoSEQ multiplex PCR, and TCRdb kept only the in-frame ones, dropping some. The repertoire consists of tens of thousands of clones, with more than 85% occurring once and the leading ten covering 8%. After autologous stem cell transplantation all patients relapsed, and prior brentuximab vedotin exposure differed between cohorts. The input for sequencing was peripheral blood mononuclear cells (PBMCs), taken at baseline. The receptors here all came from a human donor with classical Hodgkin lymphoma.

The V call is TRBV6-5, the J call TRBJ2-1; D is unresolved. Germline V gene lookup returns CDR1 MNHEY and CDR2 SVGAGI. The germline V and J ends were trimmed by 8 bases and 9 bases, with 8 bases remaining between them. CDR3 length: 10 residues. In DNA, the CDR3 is TGTGCCAGCCAGTCGAGTGAGCAGTTCTTC. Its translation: CASQSSEQFF.

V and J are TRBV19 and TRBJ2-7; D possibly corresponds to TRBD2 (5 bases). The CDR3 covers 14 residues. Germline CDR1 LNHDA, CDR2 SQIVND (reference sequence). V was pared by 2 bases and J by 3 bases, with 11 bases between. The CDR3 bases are TGTGCCAGTAGTATACTCGGGATCGGCTACGAGCAGTACTTC. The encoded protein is CASSILGIGYEQYF.

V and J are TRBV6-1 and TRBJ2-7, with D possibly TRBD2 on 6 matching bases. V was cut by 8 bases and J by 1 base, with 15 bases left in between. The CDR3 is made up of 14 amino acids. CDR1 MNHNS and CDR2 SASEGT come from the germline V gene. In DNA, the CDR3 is TGTGCCAGCTCCCAAGCGGGCCGATCCTACGAGCAGTACTTC. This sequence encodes CASSQAGRSYEQYF.

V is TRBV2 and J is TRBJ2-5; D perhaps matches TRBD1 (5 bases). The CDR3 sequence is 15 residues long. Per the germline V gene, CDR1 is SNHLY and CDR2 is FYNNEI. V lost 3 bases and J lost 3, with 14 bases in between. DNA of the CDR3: TGTGCCAGCAGTGATGTCGGCAGGGTAAAAGAGACCCAGTACTTC. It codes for CASSDVGRVKETQYF.

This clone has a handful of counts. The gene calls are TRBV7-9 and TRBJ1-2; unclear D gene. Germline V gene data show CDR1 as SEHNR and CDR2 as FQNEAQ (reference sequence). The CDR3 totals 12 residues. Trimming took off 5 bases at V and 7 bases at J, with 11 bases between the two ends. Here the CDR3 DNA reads TGTGCCAGCAGCGTGGACCGAGGTGGCTACACCTTC. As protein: CASSVDRGGYTF.

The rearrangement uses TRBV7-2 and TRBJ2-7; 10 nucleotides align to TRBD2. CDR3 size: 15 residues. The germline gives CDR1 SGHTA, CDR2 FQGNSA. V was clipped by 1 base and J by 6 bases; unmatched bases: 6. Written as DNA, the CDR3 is TGTGCCAGCAGCTTAGTGTTACTAGCGGGAAGCGAGCAGTACTTC. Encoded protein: CASSLVLLAGSEQYF. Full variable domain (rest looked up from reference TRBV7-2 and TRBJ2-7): GAGVSQSPSNKVTEKGKDVELRCDPISGHTALYWYRQSLGQGLEFLIYFQGNSAPDKSGLPSDRFSAERTGGSVSTLTIQRTQQEDSAVYLCASSLVLLAGSEQYFGPGTRLTVT.

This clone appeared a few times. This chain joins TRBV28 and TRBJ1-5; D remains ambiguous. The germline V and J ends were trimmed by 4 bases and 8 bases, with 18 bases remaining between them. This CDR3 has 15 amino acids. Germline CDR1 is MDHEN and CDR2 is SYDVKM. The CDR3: CASSSAGPIFEPQHF. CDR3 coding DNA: TGTGCCAGCAGTTCCGCAGGCCCCATATTTGAGCCCCAGCATTTT.

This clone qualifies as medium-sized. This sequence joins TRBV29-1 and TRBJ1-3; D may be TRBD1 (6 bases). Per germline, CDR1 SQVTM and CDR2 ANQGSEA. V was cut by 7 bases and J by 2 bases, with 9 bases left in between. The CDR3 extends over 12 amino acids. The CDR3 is CSGTATGNTIYF. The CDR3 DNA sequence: TGCAGCGGGACAGCAACTGGAAACACCATATATTTT.

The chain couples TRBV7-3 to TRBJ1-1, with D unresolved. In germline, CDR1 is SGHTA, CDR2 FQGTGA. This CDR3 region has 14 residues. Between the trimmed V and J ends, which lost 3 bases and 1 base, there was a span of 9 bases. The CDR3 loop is CASSLGLPNTEAFF. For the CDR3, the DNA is TGTGCCAGCAGCTTGGGCCTTCCGAACACTGAAGCTTTCTTT. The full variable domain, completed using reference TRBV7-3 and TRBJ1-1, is GAGVSQTPSNKVTEKGKYVELRCDPISGHTALYWYRQSLGQGPEFLIYFQGTGAADDSGLPNDRFFAVRPEGSVSTLKIQRTERGDSAVYLCASSLGLPNTEAFFGQGTRLTVV.

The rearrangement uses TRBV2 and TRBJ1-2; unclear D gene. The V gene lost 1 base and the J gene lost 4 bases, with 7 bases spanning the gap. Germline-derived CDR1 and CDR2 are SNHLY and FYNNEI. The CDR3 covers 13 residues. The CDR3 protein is CASSEGVGYGYTF. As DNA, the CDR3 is TGTGCCAGCAGTGAAGGGGTTGGCTATGGCTACACCTTC.

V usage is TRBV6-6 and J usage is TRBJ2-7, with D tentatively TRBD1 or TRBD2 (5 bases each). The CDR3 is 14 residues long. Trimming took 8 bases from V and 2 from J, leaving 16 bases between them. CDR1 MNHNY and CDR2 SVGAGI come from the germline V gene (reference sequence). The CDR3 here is CASGPGPRTYEQYF. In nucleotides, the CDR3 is TGTGCCAGCGGGCCGGGACCACGGACCTACGAGCAGTACTTC.

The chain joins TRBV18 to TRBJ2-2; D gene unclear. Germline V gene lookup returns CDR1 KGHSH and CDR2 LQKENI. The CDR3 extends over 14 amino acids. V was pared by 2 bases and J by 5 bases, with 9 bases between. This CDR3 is CASSPYRKTGELFF. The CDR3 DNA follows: TGTGCCAGCTCACCATATAGGAAGACCGGGGAGCTGTTTTTT.

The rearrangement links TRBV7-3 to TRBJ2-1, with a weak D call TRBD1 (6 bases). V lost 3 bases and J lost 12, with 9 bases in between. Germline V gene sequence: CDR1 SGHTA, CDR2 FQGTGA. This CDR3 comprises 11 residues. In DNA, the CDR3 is TGTGCCAGCAGCTTCGGGACAAGGCAGTTCTTC. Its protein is CASSFGTRQFF.

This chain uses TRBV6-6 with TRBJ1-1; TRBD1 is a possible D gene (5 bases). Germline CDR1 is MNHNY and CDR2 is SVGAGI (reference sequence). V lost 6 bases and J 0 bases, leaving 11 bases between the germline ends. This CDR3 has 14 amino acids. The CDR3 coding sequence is TGTGCCAGCAGAGAGGGACTATTGAACACTGAAGCTTTCTTT. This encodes CASREGLLNTEAFF.

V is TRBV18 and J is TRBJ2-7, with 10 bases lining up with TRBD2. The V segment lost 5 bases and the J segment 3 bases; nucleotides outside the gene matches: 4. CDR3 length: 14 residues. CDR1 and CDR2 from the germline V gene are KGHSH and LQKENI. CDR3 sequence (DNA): TGTGCCAGCTCAAGGACTAGCGGATACTACGAGCAGTACTTC. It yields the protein CASSRTSGYYEQYF.

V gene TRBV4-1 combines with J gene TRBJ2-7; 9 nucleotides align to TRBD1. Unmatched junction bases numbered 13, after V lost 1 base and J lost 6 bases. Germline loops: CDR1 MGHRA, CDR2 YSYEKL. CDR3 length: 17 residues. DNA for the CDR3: TGCGCCAGCAGCCAAGGCGCACCGGGACAGGGTTTAGGCGAGCAGTACTTC. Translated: CASSQGAPGQGLGEQYF.

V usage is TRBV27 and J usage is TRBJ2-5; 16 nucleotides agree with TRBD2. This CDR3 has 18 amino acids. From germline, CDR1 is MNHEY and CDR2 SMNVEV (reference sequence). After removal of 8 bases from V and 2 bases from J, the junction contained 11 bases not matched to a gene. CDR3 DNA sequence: TGTGCCAGCGCCGAGGGACTAGCGGGGGGGGTCTCTCAAGAGACCCAGTACTTC. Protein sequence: CASAEGLAGGVSQETQYF.

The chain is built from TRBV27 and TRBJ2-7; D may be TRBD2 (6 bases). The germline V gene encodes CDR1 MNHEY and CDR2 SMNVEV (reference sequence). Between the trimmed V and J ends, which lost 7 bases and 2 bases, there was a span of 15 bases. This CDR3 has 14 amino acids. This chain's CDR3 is CASKLLRGAYEQYF. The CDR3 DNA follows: TGTGCCAGCAAACTTCTGCGGGGAGCCTACGAGCAGTACTTC.

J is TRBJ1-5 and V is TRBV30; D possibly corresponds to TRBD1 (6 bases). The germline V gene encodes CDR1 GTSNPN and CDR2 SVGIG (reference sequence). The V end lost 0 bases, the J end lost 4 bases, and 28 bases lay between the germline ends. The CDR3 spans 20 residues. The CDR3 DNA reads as TGTGCCTGGAGTGTAAAGGGGGGGTTGGCTCCCGTACATACGAATCAGCCCCAGCATTTT. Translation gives CAWSVKGGLAPVHTNQPQHF.

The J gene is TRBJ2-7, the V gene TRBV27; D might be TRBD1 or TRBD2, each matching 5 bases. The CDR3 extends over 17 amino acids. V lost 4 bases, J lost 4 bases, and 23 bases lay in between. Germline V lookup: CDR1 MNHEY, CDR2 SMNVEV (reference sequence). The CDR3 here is CASSSLLQGGGLYEQYF. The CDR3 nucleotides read TGTGCCAGCAGTTCTCTTCTTCAGGGTGGAGGCTTATACGAGCAGTACTTC.

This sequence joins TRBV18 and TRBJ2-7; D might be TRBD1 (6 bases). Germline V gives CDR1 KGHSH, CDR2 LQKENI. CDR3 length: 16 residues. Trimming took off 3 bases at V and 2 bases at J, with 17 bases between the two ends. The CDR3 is CASSPIPGTNTYEQYF. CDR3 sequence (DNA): TGTGCCAGCTCACCGATCCCCGGGACAAACACCTACGAGCAGTACTTC.

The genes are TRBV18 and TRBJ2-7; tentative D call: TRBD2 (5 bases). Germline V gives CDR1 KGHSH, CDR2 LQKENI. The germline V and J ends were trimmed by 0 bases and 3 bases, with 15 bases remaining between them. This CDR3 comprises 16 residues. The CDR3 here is CASSPPNTRIDYEQYF. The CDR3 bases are TGTGCCAGCTCACCACCAAACACTAGAATCGACTACGAGCAGTACTTC.

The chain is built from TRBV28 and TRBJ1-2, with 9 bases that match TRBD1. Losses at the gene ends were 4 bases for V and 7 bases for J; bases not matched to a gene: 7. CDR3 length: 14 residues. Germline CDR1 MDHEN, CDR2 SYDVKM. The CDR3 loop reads CASSSRDREIGYTF. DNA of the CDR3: TGTGCCAGCAGTTCCCGGGACAGGGAAATTGGCTACACCTTC.

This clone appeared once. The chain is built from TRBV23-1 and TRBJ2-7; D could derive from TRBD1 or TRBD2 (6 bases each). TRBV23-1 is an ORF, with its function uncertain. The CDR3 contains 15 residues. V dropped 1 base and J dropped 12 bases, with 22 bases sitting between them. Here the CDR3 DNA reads TGCGCCAGCAGTCAATTCGGAAGGGTCGGGGGCCCTGGGTACTTC. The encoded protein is CASSQFGRVGGPGYF.

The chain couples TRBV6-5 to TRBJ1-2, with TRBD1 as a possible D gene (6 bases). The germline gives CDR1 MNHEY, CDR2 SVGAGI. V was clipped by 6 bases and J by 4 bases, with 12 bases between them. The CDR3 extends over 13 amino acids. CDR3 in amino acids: CASRWTATYGYTF. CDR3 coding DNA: TGTGCCAGCAGATGGACAGCAACCTATGGCTACACCTTC.

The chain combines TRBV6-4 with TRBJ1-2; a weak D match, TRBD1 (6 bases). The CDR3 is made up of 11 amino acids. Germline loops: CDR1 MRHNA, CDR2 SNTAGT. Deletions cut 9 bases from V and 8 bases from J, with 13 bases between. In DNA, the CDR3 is TGTGCCAGAGGAGGGGGTTACGGCTACACCTTC. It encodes CARGGGYGYTF.

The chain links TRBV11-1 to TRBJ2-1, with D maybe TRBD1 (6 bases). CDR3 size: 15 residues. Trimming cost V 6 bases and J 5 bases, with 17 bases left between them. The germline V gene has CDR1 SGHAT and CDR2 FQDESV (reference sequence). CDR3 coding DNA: TGTGCCAGCAGTCAGAACAGGGTGTTCAACAATGAGCAGTTCTTC. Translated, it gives CASSQNRVFNNEQFF.

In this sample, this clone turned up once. CDR3 residues: CASSKGAGAIEETQYF. The CDR3 DNA reads as TGTGCCAGCAGCAAAGGGGCGGGGGCGATCGAGGAGACCCAGTACTTC. The rearrangement links TRBV7-2 to TRBJ2-5, with D possibly TRBD2 on 7 matching bases. The ends were cut back, 5 bases at V and 5 bases at J, with 21 bases in the middle. The CDR3 length is 16 residues. Germline lookup yields CDR1 SGHTA and CDR2 FQGNSA. Full variable domain (outside the CDR3, taken from reference TRBV7-2 and TRBJ2-5): GAGVSQSPSNKVTEKGKDVELRCDPISGHTALYWYRQSLGQGLEFLIYFQGNSAPDKSGLPSDRFSAERTGGSVSTLTIQRTQQEDSAVYLCASSKGAGAIEETQYFGPGTRLLVL.

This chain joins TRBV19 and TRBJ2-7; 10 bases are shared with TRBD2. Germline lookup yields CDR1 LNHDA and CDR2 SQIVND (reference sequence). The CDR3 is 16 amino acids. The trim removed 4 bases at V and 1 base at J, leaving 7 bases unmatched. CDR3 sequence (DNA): TGTGCCAGTAGTAGCCTAGCGGGAGCTAGTTCCTACGAGCAGTACTTC. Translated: CASSSLAGASSYEQYF.